This T cell receptor beta chain was observed in a study of blood T cell repertoires in COVID-19. Only in-frame clones appear in the TCRdb table, and some are missing; sequencing was by immunoSEQ multiplex PCR. This table has 300,000 to 350,000 clones, 70% to 90% appearing once. Participant ages covered about 18 to 89 years across 24 US areas. Recovery meant two consecutive negative NP/OP PCR tests, professional clearance, or resolved symptoms. Germline CDR1 and CDR2: LGHDT and YNNKEL (reference sequence). With 3 bases clipped from V and 6 bases from J, the junction kept 1 base outside the gene matches. The CDR3 length is 13 residues.

The sequenced sample was PBMCs or T cells enriched from blood (not recorded which). The receptor's source is a man aged 25 to 40 who had recovered from COVID-19. The chain recombines TRBV3-1 (or the pseudogene TRBV3-2) with TRBJ2-1, with 8 nucleotides matching TRBD1. CDR3 nucleotides: TGTGCCAGCAGCCACACAGGGGGCAATGAGCAGTTCTTC. Amino acid sequence: CASSHTGGNEQFF.